Listed below are T cell receptor beta chains from one sample, sequenced in a study of cytomegalovirus exposure and HLA in healthy donors. Libraries were prepared by immunoSEQ multiplex PCR; TCRdb keeps only in-frame clonotypes and omits some of them. The sample consists of 150,000 to 200,000 clones, 75% to 80% of them appearing once. The sequenced sample was PBMCs. The origin of the receptors is a woman aged 45 to 65 in good health and CMV-seropositive. Both conserved end residues are part of each CDR3. D genes are given only for firm matches. Where a row states a size, it is once, few, many or the class of an expanded clone; other rows omit it.

v_call	d_call	j_call	clone_size	cdr3_nt	cdr3_aa
TRBV10-1	TRBD1	TRBJ2-1	NA	TGCGCCAGCAGTGAGTCGACAGGGAAAGTGCTCTTC	CASSESTGKVLF
TRBV28	TRBD1	TRBJ1-1	NA	TGTGCCAGCAGTTTATTAGGGGGCGGGAACACTGAAGCTTTCTTT	CASSLLGGGNTEAFF
TRBV7-6	TRBD1	TRBJ1-3	NA	TGTGCCAGCAGCTCCTTAAAACCGACCACAGGGGGAAACTCTGGAAACACCATATATTTT	CASSSLKPTTGGNSGNTIYF
TRBV20-1	NA	TRBJ1-2	NA	TGCAGTGGGAGGGATCGCTATGGCTACACCTTC	CSGRDRYGYTF
TRBV5-1	NA	TRBJ1-5	NA	TGCGCCAGCAGCCCAGACACAGGTGGTCATCAGCCCCAGCATTTT	CASSPDTGGHQPQHF
TRBV19	TRBD2	TRBJ2-3	NA	TGTGCCAGTAGTATGATGGGGGGGAAGGGCACAGATACGCAGTATTTT	CASSMMGGKGTDTQYF
TRBV11-2	NA	TRBJ2-7	once	TGTGCCAGCAGCTTAGTTGGCAGGGGATACGAGCAGTACTTC	CASSLVGRGYEQYF
TRBV11-2	TRBD1	TRBJ1-2	NA	TGTGCCAGCAGCAACGACAGGGGGCTCTATGGCTACACCTTC	CASSNDRGLYGYTF
TRBV27	TRBD1	TRBJ1-1	NA	TGTGCCAGCAATAAACAGGGGGCAGGGACTGAAGCTTTCTTT	CASNKQGAGTEAFF
TRBV12-5	NA	TRBJ1-6	few	TGTGCTAGTGGTTTGTATAAGGGGTCTGGGGATTCACCCCTCCACTTT	CASGLYKGSGDSPLHF
TRBV18	NA	TRBJ1-3	NA	TGTGCCAGCTCTCCGTCCCCTGGAAACACCATATATTTT	CASSPSPGNTIYF
TRBV28	TRBD1	TRBJ1-6	NA	TGTGCCACTTCGGACAGGGATAATTCACCCCTCCACTTT	CATSDRDNSPLHF
TRBV19	NA	TRBJ2-7	NA	TGTGCCAGTAGGCGGGGCCGGCTGGACGAGCAGTACTTC	CASRRGRLDEQYF
TRBV19	NA	TRBJ2-7	NA	TGTGCCAGTAGTCAGCGCGCGGGCGAGCAGTACTTC	CASSQRAGEQYF
TRBV7-9	TRBD1	TRBJ1-4	few	TGTGCCAGCAGCTCCGTGAGGGGGCTAAAGAATGAAAAACTGTTTTTT	CASSSVRGLKNEKLFF
TRBV19	NA	TRBJ1-2	NA	TGTGCCAGTAGTATAGCCTCCAGTCCCTATGGCTACACCTTC	CASSIASSPYGYTF
TRBV7-9	NA	TRBJ1-5	NA	TGTGCCAGCAGCTTATCAGGGGATAGCAATCAGCCCCAGCATTTT	CASSLSGDSNQPQHF
TRBV7-7	TRBD1	TRBJ2-1	once	TGTGCTAGCTCGCCGGGGACAGGGCGCAATGAGCAGTTCTTC	CASSPGTGRNEQFF
TRBV5-4	TRBD1	TRBJ2-1	few	TGTGCCAGCAGCCCGGGGACAGGGGCAAGCGATGAGCAGTTCTTC	CASSPGTGASDEQFF
TRBV4-3	NA	TRBJ1-5	few	TGCGCCAGCAGCCAAGACCCAGGGCCCAATCAGCCCCAGCATTTT	CASSQDPGPNQPQHF
TRBV6-1	NA	TRBJ2-3	NA	TGTGCCAGCAGAGAAGGGACTCGTGCTACGCAGTATTTT	CASREGTRATQYF
TRBV28	TRBD1	TRBJ2-7	NA	TGTGCCAGCAGCACCGGGACAGGATACGAGCAGTACTTC	CASSTGTGYEQYF
TRBV11-2	TRBD1	TRBJ1-1	few	TGTGCCAGCAGAGGGACAGCATCTGAAGCTTTCTTT	CASRGTASEAFF
TRBV18	NA	TRBJ1-5	NA	TGTGCCAGCTCAAAAGGGGGTAGCAATCAGCCCCAGCATTTT	CASSKGGSNQPQHF
TRBV6-4	TRBD2	TRBJ2-1	NA	TGTGCCAGCAAGGGTAGCGGGAGGGTATACAATGAGCAGTTCTTC	CASKGSGRVYNEQFF
TRBV2	TRBD2	TRBJ2-5	NA	TGTGCCAGCGGAGTTAGGACTAGCGGGGGTGTATACCAAGAGACCCAGTACTTC	CASGVRTSGGVYQETQYF
TRBV29-1	TRBD1	TRBJ2-2	few	TGCAGCGTCCGACAGGGGAACACCGGGGAGCTGTTTTTT	CSVRQGNTGELFF
TRBV5-4	TRBD1	TRBJ2-1	NA	TGTGCCAGCAGACAGGACAGGGGACCTCACAATGAGCAGTTCTTC	CASRQDRGPHNEQFF
TRBV9	NA	TRBJ2-1	NA	TGTGCCAGCAGCGTATACAGGACAGCCTACAATGAGCAGTTCTTC	CASSVYRTAYNEQFF
TRBV6-6	NA	TRBJ2-5	once	TGTGCCAGCAGTCGCCCCTCCGGGAGCCAAGAGACCCAGTACTTC	CASSRPSGSQETQYF
TRBV7-2	TRBD2	TRBJ2-3	NA	TGTGCCAGCAGGGAGGGAGGGTACTCCACAGATACGCAGTATTTT	CASREGGYSTDTQYF
TRBV6-5	NA	TRBJ1-1	NA	TGTGCCAGCAGTACAGGGATGAACACTGAAGCTTTCTTT	CASSTGMNTEAFF